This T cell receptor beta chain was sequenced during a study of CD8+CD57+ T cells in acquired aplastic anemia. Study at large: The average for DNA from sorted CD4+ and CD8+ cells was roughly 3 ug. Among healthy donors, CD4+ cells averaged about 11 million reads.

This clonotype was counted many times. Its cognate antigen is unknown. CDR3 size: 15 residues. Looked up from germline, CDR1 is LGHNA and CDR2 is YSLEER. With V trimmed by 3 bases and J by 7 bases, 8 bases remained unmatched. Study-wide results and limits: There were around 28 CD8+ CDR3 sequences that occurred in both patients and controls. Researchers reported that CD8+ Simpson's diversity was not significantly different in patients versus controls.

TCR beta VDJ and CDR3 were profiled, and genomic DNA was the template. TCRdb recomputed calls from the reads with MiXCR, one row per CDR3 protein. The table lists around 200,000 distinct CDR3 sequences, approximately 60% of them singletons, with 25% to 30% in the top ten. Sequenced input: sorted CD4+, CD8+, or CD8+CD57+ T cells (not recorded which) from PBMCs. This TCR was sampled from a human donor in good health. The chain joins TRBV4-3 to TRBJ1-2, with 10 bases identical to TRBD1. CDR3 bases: TGCGCCAGCAGCCAGGGACAGGGGACCCTGTTTGGCTACACCTTC. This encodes CASSQGQGTLFGYTF.